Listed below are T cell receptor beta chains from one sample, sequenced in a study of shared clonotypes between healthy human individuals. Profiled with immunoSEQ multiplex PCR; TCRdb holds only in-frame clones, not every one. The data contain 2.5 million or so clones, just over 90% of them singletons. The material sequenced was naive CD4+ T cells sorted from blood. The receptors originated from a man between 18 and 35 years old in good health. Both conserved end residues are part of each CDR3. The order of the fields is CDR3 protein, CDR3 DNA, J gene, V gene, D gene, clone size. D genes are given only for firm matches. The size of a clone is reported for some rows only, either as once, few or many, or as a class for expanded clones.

CASSPPTDEQYF,TGTGCCAGCAGTCCCCCCACGGACGAGCAGTACTTC,TRBJ2-7,TRBV6-1,-,-
CASSLAWTTDTQYF,TGCGCCAGCAGCTTGGCCTGGACTACCGATACGCAGTATTTT,TRBJ2-3,TRBV5-1,-,-
CASSLAPGLDKDEQYF,TGTGCCAGCAGCTTAGCCCCGGGACTAGACAAGGACGAGCAGTACTTC,TRBJ2-7,TRBV7-2,TRBD2,-
CASSEVTGGRTEAFF,TGTGCCAGTAGTGAAGTTACAGGGGGGAGAACTGAAGCTTTCTTT,TRBJ1-1,TRBV19,TRBD1,-
CASSLNSFSPLHF,TGTGCCAGCAGCTTGAACAGCTTTTCACCCCTCCACTTT,TRBJ1-6,TRBV11-3,-,-
CASSTFRDRGRQETQYF,TGTGCCAGCAGCACGTTCCGGGACAGGGGGCGCCAAGAGACCCAGTACTTC,TRBJ2-5,TRBV7-6,TRBD1,-
CASSSSGLGSPLHF,TGTGCCAGCAGTTCCTCGGGGTTAGGTTCACCCCTCCACTTT,TRBJ1-6,TRBV2,-,-
CATSRGPSTDTQYF,TGTGCCACTTCTAGGGGGCCCAGCACAGATACGCAGTATTTT,TRBJ2-3,TRBV6-5,TRBD1,-
CASSLRAEKNSPLHF,TGCGCCAGCAGCTTGAGGGCGGAGAAGAATTCACCCCTCCACTTT,TRBJ1-6,TRBV5-1,-,-
CASSTDRGYTIYF,TGTGCCAGCAGCACCGACAGGGGTTACACCATATATTTT,TRBJ1-3,TRBV7-8,TRBD1,-
CASSLAGTAGNEQFF,TGTGCCAGCAGCTTAGCCGGGACCGCAGGCAATGAGCAGTTCTTC,TRBJ2-1,TRBV7-9,-,-
CASSRGGDGYTF,TGTGCCAGCAGCCGGGGAGGGGACGGCTACACCTTC,TRBJ1-2,TRBV6-5,-,-
CASSLDGTSLYEQYF,TGTGCCAGCAGCTTAGATGGGACATCCCTATACGAGCAGTACTTC,TRBJ2-7,TRBV7-2,-,-
CASSLEGGGSPLHF,TGCGCCAGCAGCTTGGAAGGGGGCGGATCACCCCTCCACTTT,TRBJ1-6,TRBV5-1,TRBD1,-
CSVERTENTGELFF,TGCAGCGTTGAGAGGACAGAGAACACCGGGGAGCTGTTTTTT,TRBJ2-2,TRBV29-1,-,-
CASGVGGLSDSPLHF,TGTGCCAGCGGAGTGGGGGGGCTTTCAGATTCACCCCTCCACTTT,TRBJ1-6,TRBV25-1,-,-
CASRPTGGFPTEQYF,TGTGCCAGCAGACCTACAGGGGGCTTTCCCACCGAGCAGTACTTC,TRBJ2-7,TRBV28,TRBD1,-
CASSYGTGRNEKLFF,TGTGCCAGCAGTTACGGGACAGGGAGGAATGAAAAACTGTTTTTT,TRBJ1-4,TRBV6-5,TRBD1,once
CASSEFGFNEQFF,TGTGCCAGCAGTGAATTTGGCTTCAATGAGCAGTTCTTC,TRBJ2-1,TRBV25-1,-,-
CASRRDQETQYF,TGCGCCAGCAGGAGGGACCAAGAGACCCAGTACTTC,TRBJ2-5,TRBV5-1,-,-
CASSFLSGQGRNEQFF,TGCGCCAGCAGCTTTCTATCGGGACAGGGGCGTAATGAGCAGTTCTTC,TRBJ2-1,TRBV5-1,TRBD1,-
CASSLDGDSTDTQYF,TGTGCCAGCAGCTTGGACGGCGACAGCACAGATACGCAGTATTTT,TRBJ2-3,TRBV11-2,-,-
CASSVVADNTGELFF,TGTGCCAGCAGCGTAGTCGCGGATAACACCGGGGAGCTGTTTTTT,TRBJ2-2,TRBV9,-,-
CASSWREGRDEQFF,TGTGCCAGCAGTTGGCGGGAGGGCCGCGATGAGCAGTTCTTC,TRBJ2-1,TRBV6-6,TRBD2,-